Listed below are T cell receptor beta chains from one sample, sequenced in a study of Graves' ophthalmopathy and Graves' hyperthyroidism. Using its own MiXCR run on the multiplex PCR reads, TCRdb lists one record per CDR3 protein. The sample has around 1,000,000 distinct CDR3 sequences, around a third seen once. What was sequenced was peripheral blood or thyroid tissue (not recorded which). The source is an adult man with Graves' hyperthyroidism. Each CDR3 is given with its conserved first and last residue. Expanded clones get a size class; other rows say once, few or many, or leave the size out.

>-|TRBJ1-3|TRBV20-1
CSALGDRGGNTIYF
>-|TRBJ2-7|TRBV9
CASSVASSGEQYF
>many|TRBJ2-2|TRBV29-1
CSVDQGALPGELFF
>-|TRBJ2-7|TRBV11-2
CATGISGLGTNEQYF
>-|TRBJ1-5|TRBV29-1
CSVRRDSATRTVNQPHHF
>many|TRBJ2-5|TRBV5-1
CASSLGGGETQYF
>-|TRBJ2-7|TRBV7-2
CASSPTSGISYEQYF
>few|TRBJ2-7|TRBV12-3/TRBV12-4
CASSLGGRAGYEQYF
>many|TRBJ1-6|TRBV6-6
CASNNEANSPLHF
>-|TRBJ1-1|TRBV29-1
CSVKYRGAFF
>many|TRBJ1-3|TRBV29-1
CSVAVRVGNTIYF